The next 27 T cell receptor beta chains were all read from a single sample in a study of cytomegalovirus exposure and HLA in healthy donors. In the PCR, 60 Vbeta and 13 Jbeta primers were used. The protocol was immunoSEQ multiplex PCR, while the TCRdb copy is restricted to in-frame clones and leaves out a portion. The table shows 90,000 to 120,000 clones, with roughly 82% occurring only once. Sequenced sample: PBMCs. The receptors were gathered from a young man in good health and CMV-seropositive.

V and J are TRBV7-9 and TRBJ1-1; D is perhaps TRBD1 (6 bases). Trimming took off 1 base at V and 1 base at J, with 10 bases between the two ends. Germline CDR1 is SEHNR and CDR2 is FQNEAQ (reference sequence). This CDR3 has 15 residues. The CDR3 spells CASSLGTTGNTEAFF. Here the CDR3 DNA reads TGTGCCAGCAGCTTAGGGACGACAGGGAACACTGAAGCTTTCTTT. The whole variable domain, remainder taken from reference TRBV7-9 and TRBJ1-1, is DTGVSQNPRHKITKRGQNVTFRCDPISEHNRLYWYRQTLGQGPEFLTYFQNEAQLEKSRLLSDRFSAERPKGSFSTLEIQRTEQGDSAMYLCASSLGTTGNTEAFFGQGTRLTVV.

The chain is built from TRBV5-5 and TRBJ1-1; D perhaps matches TRBD1 (6 bases). The V gene lost 2 bases and the J gene lost 1 base, with 12 bases spanning the gap. Germline V gives CDR1 SGHKS, CDR2 YYEKEE (reference sequence). The CDR3 loop spans 15 amino acids. The CDR3 sequence: CASSFLGRGNTEAFF. In DNA form, the CDR3 reads TGTGCCAGCAGCTTTCTTGGCAGGGGGAACACTGAAGCTTTCTTT.

This sequence joins TRBV30 and TRBJ1-1; D perhaps matches TRBD1 (6 bases). CDR1 is GTSNPN and CDR2 is SVGIG in the germline V gene (reference sequence). Trimming removed 0 bases at V and 10 bases at J, with 9 bases between. This CDR3 has 11 residues. CDR3 protein: CAWSVGAAAFF. DNA of the CDR3: TGTGCCTGGAGTGTGGGGGCGGCAGCTTTCTTT.

This clone was detected only a few times. This chain connects TRBV25-1 to TRBJ1-1; the D gene is possibly TRBD1 (6 bases). The V end lost 6 bases, the J end lost 8 bases, and 16 bases lay between the germline ends. Germline values: CDR1 MGHDK, CDR2 SYGVNS. The CDR3 extends over 13 amino acids. The CDR3 DNA reads TGTGCCAGCAGCCTTACAGGGACTAACGAAGCTTTCTTT. This gives the protein CASSLTGTNEAFF.

On this clone itself: One junction end disagrees with the germline gene, perhaps due to a read error. The chain's CDR3 is CSSSSPGFFSNYGYTF. CDR3 nucleotide sequence: TGTTCCAGCAGCTCCCCCGGGTTCTTTTCCAACTATGGCTACACCTTC. The rearrangement uses TRBV7-9 and TRBJ1-2; no reliable D call. This CDR3 spans 16 amino acids. Germline V gene data show CDR1 as SEHNR and CDR2 as FQNEAQ (reference sequence).

The rearrangement uses TRBV5-1 and TRBJ2-3; weak D call: TRBD1 (5 bases). V lost 3 bases to trimming and J lost 2 bases, with 10 bases between them. The germline V gene has CDR1 SGHRS and CDR2 YFSETQ. The CDR3 is 14 residues long. The CDR3 coding sequence is TGCGCCAGCAGCTACCGACAGCCCACAGATACGCAGTATTTT. Residues: CASSYRQPTDTQYF.

This chain uses TRBV5-1 with TRBJ2-5, with D possibly matching TRBD2 (6 bases). The ends were cut back, 3 bases at V and 4 bases at J, with 19 bases in the middle. Per germline, CDR1 SGHRS and CDR2 YFSETQ. This CDR3 has 16 amino acids. CDR3 in DNA: TGCGCCAGCAGCTGGACGGGGGACCCCAAGGTAGAGACCCAGTACTTC. This sequence encodes CASSWTGDPKVETQYF.

The J gene is TRBJ2-5, the V gene TRBV5-4, with D maybe TRBD2 (5 bases). Trimming left V 4 bases short and J 5 bases short, with 6 bases between. The CDR3 is 11 amino acids. Looked up from germline, CDR1 is SGHNT and CDR2 is YYREEE (reference sequence). As DNA, the CDR3 is TGTGCCAGCAGCCCGGGGGAGACCCAGTACTTC. Its protein is CASSPGETQYF.

The chain carries TRBV4-1 and TRBJ2-5, with a weak D call TRBD1 (5 bases). V was clipped by 4 bases and J by 4 bases, with 13 bases between them. The CDR3 runs 14 residues. Germline V gene lookup returns CDR1 MGHRA and CDR2 YSYEKL. Written as DNA, the CDR3 is TGCGCCAGCAGCCCCTCGATGGGGCTAGAGACCCAGTACTTC. Translating it yields CASSPSMGLETQYF.

The V gene is TRBV19, the J gene TRBJ1-5; a possible D gene is TRBD1 (6 bases). V was pared by 2 bases and J by 7 bases, with 15 bases between. CDR3 size: 15 residues. Germline V CDR1 and CDR2: LNHDA, SQIVND (reference sequence). CDR3 amino acids: CASSIRGGGIQPQHF. The CDR3 DNA sequence: TGTGCCAGTAGTATAAGGGGAGGGGGTATACAGCCCCAGCATTTT.

This chain joins TRBV6-5 and TRBJ1-1; 7 bases map to TRBD1. CDR1 is MNHEY and CDR2 is SVGAGI in the germline V gene. The length of the CDR3 is 14 residues. With V trimmed by 5 bases and J by 5 bases, 8 bases remained unmatched. This CDR3 reads CASSIAGGRTEAFF. CDR3 DNA sequence: TGTGCCAGCAGTATAGCAGGGGGAAGGACTGAAGCTTTCTTT.

The J gene is TRBJ2-7, the V gene TRBV7-3, with 9 bases lining up with TRBD1. The V segment lost 2 bases and the J segment 1 base; nucleotides outside the gene matches: 9. The CDR3 covers 17 residues. Looked up from germline, CDR1 is SGHTA and CDR2 is FQGTGA. The CDR3 region is CASSLGVGTGTSYEQYF. The CDR3 DNA sequence: TGTGCCAGCAGCTTAGGAGTCGGGACAGGGACATCCTACGAGCAGTACTTC.

This clone was detected only a few times. The chain uses TRBV5-6 and TRBJ2-7; D remains unclear. CDR1 SGHDT and CDR2 YYEEEE come from the germline V gene. This CDR3 contains 13 residues. V gave up 2 bases and J gave up 7 bases, with 13 bases separating them. The CDR3 DNA reads as TGTGCCAGCAGCTTAGCAGGTATAGGAGAGCAGTACTTC. Protein: CASSLAGIGEQYF.

This clone was counted once. The chain is built from TRBV6-7 and TRBJ2-4; TRBD2 is a possible D gene (5 bases). TRBV6-7 is placed among ORFs of uncertain function. Trimming took 0 bases from V and 0 from J, leaving 15 bases between them. The CDR3 is 18 residues long. The CDR3: CASSYSSGGLLAKNIQYF. The CDR3 bases are TGTGCCAGCAGTTACTCGAGCGGCGGGTTACTAGCCAAAAACATTCAGTACTTC.

This chain connects TRBV27 to TRBJ1-5; 7 nucleotides line up with TRBD1. The CDR3 has 14 amino acids. CDR1 is MNHEY and CDR2 is SMNVEV in the germline V gene (reference sequence). The ends lost 6 bases at V and 5 bases at J; junction bases unmatched: 7. The CDR3 is CASSLNRGYQPQHF. In DNA form, the CDR3 reads TGTGCCAGCAGCCTGAACAGGGGATATCAGCCCCAGCATTTT.

This clone was detected only once. The rearrangement links TRBV19 to TRBJ1-4; 7 nucleotides agree with TRBD1. Per the germline V gene, CDR1 is LNHDA and CDR2 is SQIVND (reference sequence). After removal of 4 bases from V and 7 bases from J, the junction contained 9 bases not matched to a gene. The CDR3 is 15 amino acids. The CDR3: CASSTLTQGIEKLFF. CDR3 nucleotides: TGTGCCAGTAGTACCCTGACACAGGGGATTGAAAAACTGTTTTTT.

J is TRBJ2-1 and V is TRBV18; no clear D. In germline, CDR1 is KGHSH, CDR2 LQKENI. This CDR3 has 14 amino acids. V was trimmed by 2 bases and J by 8 bases, leaving 13 bases between them. The DNA of the CDR3 is TGTGCCAGCTCACCAGGCTTTGACACGTATGAGCAGTTCTTC. It codes for CASSPGFDTYEQFF. Filled out from reference TRBV18 and TRBJ2-1, the complete variable domain reads NAGVMQNPRHLVRRRGQEARLRCSPMKGHSHVYWYRQLPEEGLKFMVYLQKENIIDESGMPKERFSAEFPKEGPSILRIQQVVRGDSAAYFCASSPGFDTYEQFFGPGTRLTVL.

The chain links TRBV7-3 to TRBJ2-7, with 11 bases identical to TRBD2. Trimming cost V 3 bases and J 1 base; bases outside gene matches: 2. The V gene's germline CDR1 is SGHTA and CDR2 FQGTGA. The CDR3 runs 15 residues. DNA for the CDR3: TGTGCCAGCAGCTTTCGGACTAGCGGGTCCTACGAGCAGTACTTC. Residues: CASSFRTSGSYEQYF.

The chain carries TRBV19 and TRBJ2-7; the match to TRBD1 covers 7 bases. The CDR3 runs to 15 residues. The V segment lost 5 bases and the J segment 4 bases; nucleotides outside the gene matches: 11. Germline CDR1 reads LNHDA; CDR2 reads SQIVND (reference sequence). CDR3 in amino acids: CASSPDGTDPYEQYF. The CDR3 nucleotides read TGTGCCAGTAGTCCGGACGGGACAGATCCATACGAGCAGTACTTC.

This clone appeared a few times. The chain joins TRBV29-1 to TRBJ2-5, with a tentative D call TRBD2 (7 bases). Germline V gene lookup returns CDR1 SQVTM and CDR2 ANQGSEA. CDR3 length equals 15 residues. V lost 0 bases and J 4 bases, leaving 15 bases between the germline ends. Written as DNA, the CDR3 is TGCAGCGTTGAAGATGGGTCAGGGGAGGGAGAGACCCAGTACTTC. This translates into CSVEDGSGEGETQYF.

This rearrangement joins TRBV7-9 to TRBJ2-7; TRBD2 matches 7 bases. Trimming took 4 bases from V and 6 from J; bases not matched to a gene: 9. Germline CDR1 reads SEHNR; CDR2 reads FQNEAQ (reference sequence). CDR3 length: 14 amino acids. CDR3 coding DNA: TGTGCCAGCAGCTATCGAAGGGGAGGGCTCGAGCAGTACTTC. Protein: CASSYRRGGLEQYF.

The V and J genes are TRBV6-5 and TRBJ2-5; 10 bases map to TRBD2. The germline V gene encodes CDR1 MNHEY and CDR2 SVGAGI. CDR3 size: 16 residues. The junction had 3 bases not matched to a gene; V was cut back by 2 bases and J by 0 bases. CDR3 protein: CASSYQRGGYQETQYF. As DNA, the CDR3 is TGTGCCAGCAGTTACCAGCGGGGGGGCTACCAAGAGACCCAGTACTTC.

A note on this clone: Its ends do not fully match the called genes, so a read error is possible. This chain connects TRBV2 to TRBJ2-4; a possible D gene is TRBD2 (5 bases). This CDR3 is 16 amino acids long. Germline lookup yields CDR1 SNHLY and CDR2 FYNNEI. DNA of the CDR3: TGTGCCAGCAGTGAATCCTGGCGGGTCTCCAAAGACATTCAGTACTTC. Its translation is CASSESWRVSKDIQYF.

The rearrangement joins TRBV10-2 to TRBJ2-2; the D gene is possibly TRBD2 (7 bases). Trimming pared 8 bases from V and 2 bases from J, leaving 15 bases between. The CDR3 is 15 residues long. CDR1 is WSHSY and CDR2 is SAAADI in the germline V gene. The CDR3 DNA reads TGCGCCAGCGATGGCGGGGGCCCCAACACCGGGGAGCTGTTTTTT. Protein: CASDGGGPNTGELFF.

This chain links TRBV5-6 with TRBJ1-1, with D perhaps TRBD1 (6 bases). Germline V gives CDR1 SGHDT, CDR2 YYEEEE. V shed 5 bases and J shed 6 bases, with 11 bases lying between them. This CDR3 is 12 amino acids long. CDR3 sequence (DNA): TGTGCCAGCAGTTTTAGACAGGCTGAAGCTTTCTTT. Translating gives CASSFRQAEAFF. Full variable domain (missing parts from reference TRBV5-6 and TRBJ1-1): DAGVTQSPTHLIKTRGQQVTLRCSPKSGHDTVSWYQQALGQGPQFIFQYYEEEERQRGNFPDRFSGHQFPNYSSELNVNALLLGDSALYLCASSFRQAEAFFGQGTRLTVV.

J is TRBJ1-4 and V is TRBV30, with D possibly being TRBD1 (6 bases). The V gene's germline CDR1 is GTSNPN and CDR2 SVGIG (reference sequence). CDR3 size: 14 residues. V was clipped by 2 bases and J by 5 bases, with 12 bases between them. Here the CDR3 DNA reads TGTGCCTGGAGTCAGGACAGTTTAAATGAAAAACTGTTTTTT. Translation: CAWSQDSLNEKLFF. Combining the CDR3 with reference TRBV30 and TRBJ1-4 gives the whole variable domain SQTIHQWPATLVQPVGSPLSLECTVEGTSNPNLYWYRQAAGRGLQLLFYSVGIGQISSEVPQNLSASRPQDRQFILSSKKLLLSDSGFYLCAWSQDSLNEKLFFGSGTQLSVL.

This clone was seen a single time. CDR3 nucleotides: TGTGCCAGCAGCTTGGGCAGGCCGAACACTGAAGCTTTCTTT. Translating it yields CASSLGRPNTEAFF. The rearrangement links TRBV5-8 to TRBJ1-1, with D hard to call. The CDR3 runs to 14 residues. The V gene's germline CDR1 is SGHTS and CDR2 YDEGEE. Deletions cut 0 bases from V and 1 base from J, with 7 bases between.